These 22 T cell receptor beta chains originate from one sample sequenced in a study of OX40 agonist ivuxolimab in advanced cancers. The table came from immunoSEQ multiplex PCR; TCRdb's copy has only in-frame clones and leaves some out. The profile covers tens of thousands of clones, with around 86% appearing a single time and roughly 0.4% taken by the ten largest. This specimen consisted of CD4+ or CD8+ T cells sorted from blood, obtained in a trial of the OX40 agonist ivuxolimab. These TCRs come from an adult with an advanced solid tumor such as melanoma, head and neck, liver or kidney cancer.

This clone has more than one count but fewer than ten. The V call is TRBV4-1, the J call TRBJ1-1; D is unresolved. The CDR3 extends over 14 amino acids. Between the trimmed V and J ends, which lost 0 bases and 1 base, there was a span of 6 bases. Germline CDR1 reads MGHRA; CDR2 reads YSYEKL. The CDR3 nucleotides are TGCGCCAGCAGCCAAGATAGGCGGAACACTGAAGCTTTCTTT. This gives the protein CASSQDRRNTEAFF.

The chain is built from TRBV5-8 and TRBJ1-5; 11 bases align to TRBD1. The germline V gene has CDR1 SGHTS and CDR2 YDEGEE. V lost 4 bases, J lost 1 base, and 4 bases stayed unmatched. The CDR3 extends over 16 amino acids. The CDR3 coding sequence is TGTGCCAGCAGCACGGGGACAGGGGGAAGCAATCAGCCCCAGCATTTT. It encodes CASSTGTGGSNQPQHF.

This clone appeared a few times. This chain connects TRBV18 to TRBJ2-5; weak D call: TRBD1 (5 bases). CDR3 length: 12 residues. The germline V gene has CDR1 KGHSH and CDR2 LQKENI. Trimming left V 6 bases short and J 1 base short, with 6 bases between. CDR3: CASSQGQETQYF. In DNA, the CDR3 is TGTGCCAGCTCCCAGGGCCAAGAGACCCAGTACTTC.

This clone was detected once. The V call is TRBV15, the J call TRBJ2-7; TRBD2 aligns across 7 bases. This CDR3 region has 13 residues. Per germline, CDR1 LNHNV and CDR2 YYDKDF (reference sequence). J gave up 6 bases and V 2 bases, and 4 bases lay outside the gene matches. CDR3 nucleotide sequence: TGTGCCACCAGCAGATCCCCGGGGGGCGAGCAGTACGTC. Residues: CATSRSPGGEQYV.

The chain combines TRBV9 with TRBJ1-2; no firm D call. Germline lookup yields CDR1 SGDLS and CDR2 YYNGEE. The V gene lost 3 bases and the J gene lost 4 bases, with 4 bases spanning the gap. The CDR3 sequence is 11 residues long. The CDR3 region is CASSDSYGYTF. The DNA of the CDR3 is TGTGCCAGCAGCGACTCCTATGGCTACACCTTC.

The CDR3 sequence is CASSFPNGANVLTF. As DNA, the CDR3 is TGTGCCAGCAGCTTTCCAAATGGGGCCAACGTCCTGACTTTC. V usage is TRBV5-4 and J usage is TRBJ2-6; D is ambiguous. The CDR3 runs 14 residues. Germline lookup yields CDR1 SGHNT and CDR2 YYREEE (reference sequence). Trimming shortened V by 2 bases and J by 3 bases, and 6 bases separated the two germline ends.

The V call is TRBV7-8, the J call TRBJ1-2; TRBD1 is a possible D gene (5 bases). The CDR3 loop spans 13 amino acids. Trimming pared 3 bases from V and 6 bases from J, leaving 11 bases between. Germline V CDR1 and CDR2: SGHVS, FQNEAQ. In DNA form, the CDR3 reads TGTGCCAGCAGCTTCCGGGACCGCGATGGCTACACCTTC. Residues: CASSFRDRDGYTF.

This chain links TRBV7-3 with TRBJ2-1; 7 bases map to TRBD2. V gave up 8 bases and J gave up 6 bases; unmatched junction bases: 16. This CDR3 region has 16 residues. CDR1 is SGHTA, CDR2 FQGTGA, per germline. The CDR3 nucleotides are TGTGCCAGCTCCCTTGAGGGCGGGAGCACTCCCAATGAGCAGTTCTTC. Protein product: CASSLEGGSTPNEQFF.

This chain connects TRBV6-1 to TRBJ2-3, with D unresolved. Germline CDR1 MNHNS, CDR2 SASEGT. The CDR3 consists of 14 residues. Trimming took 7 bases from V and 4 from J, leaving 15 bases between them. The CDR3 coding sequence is TGTGCCAGCATCTTCGTGGCAGGCTCAGATACGCAGTATTTT. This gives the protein CASIFVAGSDTQYF.

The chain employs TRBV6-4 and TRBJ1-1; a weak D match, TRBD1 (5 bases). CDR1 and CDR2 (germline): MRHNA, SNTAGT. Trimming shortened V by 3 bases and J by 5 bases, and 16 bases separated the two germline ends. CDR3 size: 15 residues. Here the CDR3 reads CASSEGSGSTTEAFF. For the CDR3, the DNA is TGTGCCAGCAGTGAGGGGTCAGGGAGTACGACTGAAGCTTTCTTT.

CDR3 region: CASSQDSDRGQPQHF. CDR3 DNA: TGTGCCAGCAGCCAAGATTCGGACAGGGGTCAGCCCCAGCATTTT. This chain uses TRBV4-2 with TRBJ1-5; TRBD1 matches at 9 bases. CDR1 and CDR2 from the germline V gene are LGHNA and YNFKEQ. The length of the CDR3 is 15 residues. Trimming removed 0 bases from V and 6 bases from J; junction bases left unmatched: 3.

The CDR3: CASRIPLAEAFF. The CDR3 region has the DNA TGTGCCAGCAGAATTCCCCTGGCTGAAGCTTTCTTT. The V gene is TRBV28, the J gene TRBJ1-1, with D hard to call. V was clipped by 6 bases and J by 6 bases, with 11 bases between them. Germline V CDR1 and CDR2: MDHEN, SYDVKM. CDR3 length: 12 amino acids.

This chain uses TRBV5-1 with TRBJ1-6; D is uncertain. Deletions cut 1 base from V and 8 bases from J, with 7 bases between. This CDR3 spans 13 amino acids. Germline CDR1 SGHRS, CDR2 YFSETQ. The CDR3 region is CASSLSSDSPLHF. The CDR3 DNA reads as TGCGCCAGCAGCTTGTCTTCAGATTCACCCCTCCACTTT.

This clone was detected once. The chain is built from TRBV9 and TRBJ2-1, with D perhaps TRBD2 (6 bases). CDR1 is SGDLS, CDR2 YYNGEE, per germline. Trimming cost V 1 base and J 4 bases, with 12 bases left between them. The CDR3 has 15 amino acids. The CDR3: CASSVLGTSYNEQFF. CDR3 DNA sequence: TGTGCCAGCAGCGTACTGGGGACTTCTTACAATGAGCAGTTCTTC.

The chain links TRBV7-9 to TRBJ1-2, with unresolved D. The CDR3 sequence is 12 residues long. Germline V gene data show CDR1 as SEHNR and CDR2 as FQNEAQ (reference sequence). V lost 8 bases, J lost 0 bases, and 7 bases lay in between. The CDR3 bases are TGTGCCAGCGGAAGGGCTAACTATGGCTACACCTTC. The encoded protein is CASGRANYGYTF.

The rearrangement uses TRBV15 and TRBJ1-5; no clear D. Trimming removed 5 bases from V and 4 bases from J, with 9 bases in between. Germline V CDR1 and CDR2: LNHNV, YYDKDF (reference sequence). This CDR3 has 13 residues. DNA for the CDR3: TGTGCCACCAGCTCTACAGCTAATCAGCCCCAGCATTTT. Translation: CATSSTANQPQHF.

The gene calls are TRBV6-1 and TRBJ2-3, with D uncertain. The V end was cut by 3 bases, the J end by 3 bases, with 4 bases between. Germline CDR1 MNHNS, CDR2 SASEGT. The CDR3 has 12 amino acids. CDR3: CASSDKTDTQYF. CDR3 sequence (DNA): TGTGCCAGCAGTGATAAAACAGATACGCAGTATTTT.

CDR3: CASSFYDRGLSEAFF. As DNA, the CDR3 is TGTGCCAGCAGTTTCTATGACAGGGGGTTATCTGAAGCTTTCTTT. This chain joins TRBV27 and TRBJ1-1; 9 bases are a match to TRBD1. This CDR3 contains 15 residues. The germline V gene encodes CDR1 MNHEY and CDR2 SMNVEV (reference sequence). J was trimmed by 6 bases and V by 3 bases; bases with no gene match: 8.

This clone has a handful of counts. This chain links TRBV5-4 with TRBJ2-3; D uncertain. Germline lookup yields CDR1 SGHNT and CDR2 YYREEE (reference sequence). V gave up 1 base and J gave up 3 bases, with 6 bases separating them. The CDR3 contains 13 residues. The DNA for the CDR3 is TGTGCCAGCAGCTTGCCCCTGACAGATACGCAGTATTTT. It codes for CASSLPLTDTQYF.

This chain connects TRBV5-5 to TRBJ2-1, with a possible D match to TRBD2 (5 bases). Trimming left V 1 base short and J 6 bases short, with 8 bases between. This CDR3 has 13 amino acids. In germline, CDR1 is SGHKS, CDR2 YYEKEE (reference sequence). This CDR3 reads CASSLLAGNEQFF. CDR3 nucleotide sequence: TGTGCCAGCAGCTTGTTGGCGGGCAATGAGCAGTTCTTC.

The CDR3: CASSPQGMSNTGELFF. CDR3 sequence (DNA): TGTGCCAGCTCACCCCAGGGAATGTCGAACACCGGGGAGCTGTTTTTT. This rearrangement joins TRBV18 to TRBJ2-2, with a tentative D call TRBD1 (5 bases). The germline V gene encodes CDR1 KGHSH and CDR2 LQKENI. The CDR3 contains 16 residues. The V gene lost 3 bases and the J gene lost 0 bases, with 11 bases spanning the gap.

The CDR3 DNA is TGTGCCAGCAGCCCAGGCTCCGGCCTACTAGTTACGAATGAGCAGTTCTTC. This translates into CASSPGSGLLVTNEQFF. This chain uses TRBV7-2 with TRBJ2-1, with D maybe TRBD2 (5 bases). V lost 5 bases, J lost 7 bases, and 24 bases lay in between. The germline CDR1 and CDR2 sequences are SGHTA and FQGNSA. This CDR3 region has 17 residues.